This T cell receptor beta chain was identified during a study of patients and donors after allogeneic stem cell transplantation. TCRdb analysed the RT-PCR reads with MiXCR anew, one entry per CDR3 protein. The data show some 1,600 distinct CDR3 sequences, roughly 23% seen once. The germline CDR1 and CDR2 sequences are SGHKS and YYEKEE (reference sequence). CDR3 length: 13 amino acids. Trimming shortened V by 4 bases and J by 11 bases, and 18 bases separated the two germline ends. The sequence was collected from a human donor who was either an allogeneic HSCT recipient or a stem cell or donor lymphocyte infusion donor (not recorded which). It is not recorded whose cells these are; they may come from a transplant donor. Material: blood, either unsorted or a sorted T cell fraction (not recorded which). The rearrangement uses TRBV5-5 and TRBJ1-1; D remains ambiguous. The CDR3 DNA sequence: TGTGCCAGCAGCCTCGCACCGTCAGGTCGGGCTTTCTTT. This translates into CASSLAPSGRAFF.